Listed here is a single T cell receptor beta chain. This record comes from a study of shared clonotypes between healthy human individuals. As processed by the authors: ImmunoSEQ yielded junction-only sequences lacking quality scores, so filtering differed. Clones were read by immunoSEQ multiplex PCR, and TCRdb kept only the in-frame ones, dropping some. V, J and clone size reflect that table, while D and trimming were determined from the DNA. The data show 2 million to 3 million clones, roughly 93% seen once. CD45RA+ naive and CD45RA-negative memory subsets were separated from CD4+ cells. The sequence was collected from a man aged 18 to 35 in good health. Some clones in this sample may be carry-over from other donors' samples. The sample taken for sequencing was naive CD4+ T cells from PBMCs. The subset: CD45RA+ positively selected.

CDR3 bases: TGTGCCAGCTCACCCGAGGTCGGGGTAGCGGGAGACAATGAGCAGTTCTTC. Its protein product is CASSPEVGVAGDNEQFF. The chain couples TRBV18 to TRBJ2-1, with 9 bases identical to TRBD2. Germline CDR1 reads KGHSH; CDR2 reads LQKENI. This CDR3 is built from 17 residues. V shed 3 bases and J 5 bases; nucleotides not matched to a gene: 11.